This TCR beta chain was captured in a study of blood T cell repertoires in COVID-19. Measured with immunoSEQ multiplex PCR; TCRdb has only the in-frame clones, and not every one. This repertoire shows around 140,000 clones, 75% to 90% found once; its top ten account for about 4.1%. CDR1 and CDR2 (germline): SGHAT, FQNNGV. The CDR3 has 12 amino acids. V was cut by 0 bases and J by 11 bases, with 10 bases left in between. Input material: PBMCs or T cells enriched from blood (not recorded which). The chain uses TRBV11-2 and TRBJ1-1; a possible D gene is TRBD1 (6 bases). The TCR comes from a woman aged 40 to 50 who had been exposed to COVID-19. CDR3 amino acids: CASSLDQGRAFF. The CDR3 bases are TGTGCCAGCAGCTTAGATCAGGGGCGGGCTTTCTTT.